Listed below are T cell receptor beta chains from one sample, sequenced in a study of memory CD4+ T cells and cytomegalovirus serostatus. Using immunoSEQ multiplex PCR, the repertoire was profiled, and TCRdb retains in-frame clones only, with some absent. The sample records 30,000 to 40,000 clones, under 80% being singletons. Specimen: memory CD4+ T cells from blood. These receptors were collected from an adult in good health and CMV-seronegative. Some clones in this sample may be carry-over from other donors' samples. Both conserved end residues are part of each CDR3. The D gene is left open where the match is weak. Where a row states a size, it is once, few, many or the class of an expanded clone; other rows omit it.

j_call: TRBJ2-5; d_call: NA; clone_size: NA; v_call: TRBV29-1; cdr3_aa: CSGFGETQYF; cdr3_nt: TGCAGCGGTTTCGGGGAGACCCAGTACTTC
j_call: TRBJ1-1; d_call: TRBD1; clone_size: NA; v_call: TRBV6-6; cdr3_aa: CASSSSDRGGNTEAFF; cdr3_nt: TGTGCCAGCAGCTCCTCAGACAGGGGGGGGAACACTGAAGCTTTCTTT
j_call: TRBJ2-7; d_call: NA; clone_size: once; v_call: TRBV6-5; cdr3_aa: CASSTAYEQYF; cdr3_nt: TGTGCCAGCAGTACAGCCTACGAGCAGTACTTC
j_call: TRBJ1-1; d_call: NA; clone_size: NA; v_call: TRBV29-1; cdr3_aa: CSVVGGGTEAFF; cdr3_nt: TGCAGCGTTGTCGGGGGGGGCACTGAAGCTTTCTTT
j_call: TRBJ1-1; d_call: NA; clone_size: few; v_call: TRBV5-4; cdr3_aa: CASSLDSMNTEAFF; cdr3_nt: TGTGCCAGCAGCTTGGACAGCATGAACACTGAAGCTTTCTTT
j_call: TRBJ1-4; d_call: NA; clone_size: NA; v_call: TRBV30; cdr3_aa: CAWTKPSTREKLFF; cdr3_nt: TGTGCCTGGACAAAACCCTCGACCCGTGAAAAACTGTTTTTT
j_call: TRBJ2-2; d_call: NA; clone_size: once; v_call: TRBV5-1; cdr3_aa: CASRSERQANTGELFF; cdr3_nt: TGCGCCAGCAGATCAGAGCGGCAGGCGAACACCGGGGAGCTGTTTTTT
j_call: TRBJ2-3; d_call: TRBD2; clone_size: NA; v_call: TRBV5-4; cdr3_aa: CASNEQRGVTDTQYF; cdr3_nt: TGTGCCAGCAACGAACAGCGGGGGGTTACGGATACGCAGTATTTT
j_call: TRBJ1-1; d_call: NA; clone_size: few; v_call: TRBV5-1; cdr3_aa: CASSRDTSNTEAFF; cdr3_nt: TGCGCCAGCAGCCGGGACACCTCAAACACTGAAGCTTTCTTT
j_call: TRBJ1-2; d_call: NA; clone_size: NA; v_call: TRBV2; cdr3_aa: CASSEARTLLREF; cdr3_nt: TGTGCCAGCAGTGAAGCGAGAACACTCCTGAGGGAATTC
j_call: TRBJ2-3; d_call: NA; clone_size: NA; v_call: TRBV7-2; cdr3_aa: CASSLDGGSTDTQYF; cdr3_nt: TGTGCCAGCAGCTTAGACGGGGGAAGTACAGATACGCAGTATTTT
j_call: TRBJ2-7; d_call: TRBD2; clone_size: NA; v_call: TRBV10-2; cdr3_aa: CASSDSGVNDEQYF; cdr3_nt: TGCGCCAGCAGTGACAGCGGGGTCAATGACGAGCAGTACTTC
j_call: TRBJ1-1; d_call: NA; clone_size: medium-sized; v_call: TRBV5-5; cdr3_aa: CASSLQLMNTEAFF; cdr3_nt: TGTGCCAGCAGCTTACAGCTCATGAACACTGAAGCTTTCTTT
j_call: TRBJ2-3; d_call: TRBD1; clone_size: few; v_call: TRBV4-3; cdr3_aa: CASSQEGTGRKDTQYF; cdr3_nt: TGCGCCAGCAGCCAAGAGGGGACAGGCCGGAAAGATACGCAGTATTTT
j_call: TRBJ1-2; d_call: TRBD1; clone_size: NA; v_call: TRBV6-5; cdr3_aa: CASSTTGNYGYTF; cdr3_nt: TGTGCCAGCAGTACGACAGGGAACTATGGCTACACCTTC
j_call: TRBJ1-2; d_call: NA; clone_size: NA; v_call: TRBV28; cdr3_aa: CASSPATGYFNYGYTF; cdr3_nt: TGTGCCAGCAGTCCAGCTACAGGGTACTTTAACTATGGCTACACCTTC
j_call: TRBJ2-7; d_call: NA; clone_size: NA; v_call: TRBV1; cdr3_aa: CTSSQIADRLAYEQYF; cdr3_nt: TGCACCAGCAGCCAAATTGCGGACAGGCTAGCCTACGAGCAGTACTTC
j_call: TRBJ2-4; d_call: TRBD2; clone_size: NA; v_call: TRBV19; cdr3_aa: CASSIGGGAGNSHF; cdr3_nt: TGTGCCAGTAGTATAGGCGGGGGGGCCGGAAACAGCCACTTC